This passage covers 20 T cell receptor beta chains from one sample sequenced in a study of T-cell reconstitution after alpha-beta-depleted transplantation in children. The TCRbeta library incorporated unique molecular identifiers. In TCRdb, the PCR reads were re-called with MiXCR into one record per CDR3 protein. The table records approximately 150,000 distinct CDR3 sequences, roughly 8.8% of them present only once. Sequences were derived from PBMCs, mostly from graft donor cells, sampled 180 days after TCRalphabeta/CD19-depleted stem cell transplant. These receptors all come from a female patient aged 2-9 years who had a stem cell transplant for congenital amegakaryocytic thrombocytopenia, so the T cells may come from the graft donor.

This clonotype was seen more than once but under ten times. V gene TRBV7-8 combines with J gene TRBJ1-6; D unclear. CDR3 length equals 12 residues. CDR1 is SGHVS and CDR2 is FQNEAQ in the germline V gene. Trimming removed 5 bases from V and 10 bases from J, with 9 bases in between. In DNA form, the CDR3 reads TGTGCCAGCAGCCCGCCGGGGTCACCCCTCCACTTT. This codes for CASSPPGSPLHF.

The chain couples TRBV30 to TRBJ2-1; 7 positions match TRBD2. This CDR3 is built from 14 residues. In germline, CDR1 is GTSNPN, CDR2 SVGIG (reference sequence). V lost 3 bases and J lost 4; bases outside the gene matches: 6. In DNA, the CDR3 is TGTGCCTGGAGGTCTAGCGGATCTTACAATGAGCAGTTCTTC. Encoded protein: CAWRSSGSYNEQFF. Full variable domain (rest looked up from reference TRBV30 and TRBJ2-1): SQTIHQWPATLVQPVGSPLSLECTVEGTSNPNLYWYRQAAGRGLQLLFYSVGIGQISSEVPQNLSASRPQDRQFILSSKKLLLSDSGFYLCAWRSSGSYNEQFFGPGTRLTVL.

Concerning this clonotype: A clone one base away is much larger, so this may be a read error. This rearrangement joins TRBV9 to TRBJ1-2; no clear D gene. Germline CDR1 and CDR2: SGDLS and YYNGEE. This CDR3 region has 14 residues. The CDR3 region is CTSSVGPAGWGYTF. Here the CDR3 DNA reads TGTACCAGCAGCGTAGGGCCAGCCGGATGGGGCTACACCTTC.

This clonotype was seen repeatedly, ten times or more. The chain has TRBV9 and TRBJ1-6; no definite D call. This CDR3 region has 13 residues. V was shortened by 0 bases and J by 9 bases, with 7 bases between the two germline ends. CDR1 is SGDLS, CDR2 YYNGEE, per germline. CDR3 region: CASSVANGSPLHF. The CDR3 DNA is TGTGCCAGCAGCGTAGCTAACGGTTCACCCCTCCACTTT.

This clonotype was seen ten or more times. The chain links TRBV4-1 to TRBJ2-2; 10 bases map to TRBD1. Germline V gene sequence: CDR1 MGHRA, CDR2 YSYEKL. This CDR3 comprises 16 residues. V shed 3 bases and J 3 bases; nucleotides not matched to a gene: 4. In DNA, the CDR3 is TGCGCCAGCAGCCACGCGGGACAGGGGTACACCGGGGAGCTGTTTTTT. It is translated as CASSHAGQGYTGELFF.

This clonotype was detected many times. The genes are TRBV15 and TRBJ1-5; D is possibly TRBD1 (6 bases). Germline-derived CDR1 and CDR2 are LNHNV and YYDKDF (reference sequence). The ends were cut back, 8 bases at V and 0 bases at J, with 8 bases in the middle. The CDR3 runs 13 residues. As DNA, the CDR3 is TGTGCCACCGGACAGCATAGCAATCAGCCCCAGCATTTT. Its protein is CATGQHSNQPQHF.

In this sample, this clonotype turned up a few times. V and J are TRBV20-1 and TRBJ2-5; D is unresolved. V shed 4 bases and J shed 5 bases, with 11 bases lying between them. The CDR3 has 12 amino acids. Germline CDR1 DFQATT, CDR2 SNEGSKA (reference sequence). The CDR3 DNA reads TGCAGTGCTACGGGTACGCGGGAGACCCAGTACTTC. Encoded protein: CSATGTRETQYF.

This clonotype occurred many times. This chain connects TRBV10-3 to TRBJ2-7; 9 bases fit TRBD1. The CDR3 runs 14 residues. CDR1 is ENHRY, CDR2 SYGVKD, per germline. J gave up 6 bases and V 5 bases, and 8 bases lay outside the gene matches. CDR3 sequence (DNA): TGTGCCATCAGTTGGACAGGGGATTGGGCCGAGCAGTACTTC. The encoded protein is CAISWTGDWAEQYF.

About this clonotype itself: This clone may be a read error of a much larger clone one base away. The gene calls are TRBV5-6 and TRBJ2-2; 8 bases match TRBD2. The CDR3 extends over 16 amino acids. After removal of 3 bases from V and 6 bases from J, the junction contained 10 bases not matched to a gene. Germline-derived CDR1 and CDR2 are SGHDT and YYEEEE. CDR3 sequence reads: CASSSGLAGWPGELFF. The DNA of the CDR3 is TGTGCCAGCAGCTCGGGGCTAGCGGGTTGGCCCGGGGAGCTGTTTTTT.

The chain is built from TRBV7-6 and TRBJ1-2, with 7 bases aligning to TRBD1. The germline V gene encodes CDR1 SGHVS and CDR2 FNYEAQ. This CDR3 has 16 residues. V shed 3 bases, J shed 3 bases, and the junction held 10 bases outside the gene matches. The DNA of the CDR3 is TGTGCCAGCAGCTTTGTAGGGGGCGTATTTGACTATGGCTACACCTTC. Protein sequence: CASSFVGGVFDYGYTF.

This sequence joins TRBV9 and TRBJ2-7; D ambiguous. This CDR3 has 18 residues. The V gene lost 2 bases and the J gene lost 1 base, with 22 bases spanning the gap. Germline assignment: CDR1 SGDLS and CDR2 YYNGEE. This CDR3 reads CASSVCPYQTVTSYEQYF. DNA for the CDR3: TGTGCCAGCAGCGTTTGCCCCTACCAGACGGTGACTTCCTACGAGCAGTACTTC.

This clonotype was counted at least ten times. The gene calls are TRBV6-1 and TRBJ2-3, with 8 bases that match TRBD1. V gave up 6 bases and J gave up 5 bases; unmatched junction bases: 13. The CDR3 totals 16 residues. Germline values: CDR1 MNHNS, CDR2 SASEGT. This CDR3 is CASRPRQGLLVDTQYF. CDR3 bases: TGTGCCAGCAGACCTCGACAGGGGTTATTAGTAGATACGCAGTATTTT.

This clonotype has at least ten counts. The chain combines TRBV7-3 with TRBJ2-5; maybe TRBD2 (6 bases). Trimming removed 5 bases at V and 4 bases at J, with 23 bases between. This CDR3 contains 17 residues. The germline gives CDR1 SGHTA, CDR2 FQGTGA. Here the CDR3 reads CASSKGERVGMRETQYF. The CDR3 DNA follows: TGTGCCAGCAGCAAAGGGGAGCGGGTAGGGATGAGAGAGACCCAGTACTTC.

Comment on this clonotype: Since a much larger clone is just one base distant, this may be a read error. CDR3 DNA: TGTGCCACCAGTGATCATGGGAGTAGGAATGAGCAGTTCTTC. It encodes CATSDHGSRNEQFF. The chain combines TRBV24-1 with TRBJ2-1; D might be TRBD2 (5 bases). Between the trimmed V and J ends, which lost 3 bases and 7 bases, there was a span of 12 bases. CDR1 is KGHDR, CDR2 SFDVKD, per germline. The CDR3 extends over 14 amino acids.

This clonotype has ten or more counts. This chain joins TRBV6-5 and TRBJ2-7; D perhaps matches TRBD2 (5 bases). This CDR3 contains 15 residues. Trimming removed 0 bases at V and 1 base at J, with 10 bases between. Germline CDR1 is MNHEY and CDR2 is SVGAGI. CDR3 nucleotide sequence: TGTGCCAGCAGTTACTCGTATTCGGGGTCCTACGAGCAGTACTTC. Translation gives CASSYSYSGSYEQYF.

At least ten counts were recorded for this clonotype. The rearrangement joins TRBV29-1 to TRBJ1-3, with D unresolved. This CDR3 comprises 13 residues. V was clipped by 4 bases and J by 3 bases, with 10 bases between them. Germline V gives CDR1 SQVTM, CDR2 ANQGSEA. The CDR3 spells CSVAGSFGNTIYF. The CDR3 DNA reads as TGCAGCGTTGCTGGAAGTTTTGGAAACACCATATATTTT.

This clonotype was observed a few times. The gene calls are TRBV5-1 and TRBJ2-3; 8 bases are a match to TRBD1. V was pared by 3 bases and J by 4 bases, with 10 bases of the junction left unmatched. The germline CDR1 and CDR2 sequences are SGHRS and YFSETQ. The CDR3 runs 16 residues. The CDR3 region is CASSSRQGLTADTQYF. Here the CDR3 DNA reads TGCGCCAGCAGCTCTCGACAGGGGCTAACGGCAGATACGCAGTATTTT.

This clonotype has at least ten counts. The CDR3 sequence: CASIGLFKGGETQYF. The CDR3 region has the DNA TGTGCCAGCATTGGTTTATTTAAGGGTGGAGAGACCCAGTACTTC. The chain carries TRBV2 and TRBJ2-5; D remains unclear. This CDR3 region has 15 residues. V lost 7 bases and J 4 bases, leaving 19 bases between the germline ends. Germline-derived CDR1 and CDR2 are SNHLY and FYNNEI.

In its sample, this clonotype was seen a few times. The chain links TRBV20-1 to TRBJ1-1; maybe TRBD1 (6 bases). This CDR3 region has 14 residues. Deletions cut 0 bases from V and 1 base from J, with 9 bases between. CDR1 DFQATT and CDR2 SNEGSKA come from the germline V gene (reference sequence). The CDR3 is CSAREATGNTEAFF. In DNA, the CDR3 is TGCAGTGCTAGAGAAGCGACAGGGAACACTGAAGCTTTCTTT.

This clonotype was recorded at least ten times. The V call is TRBV6-5, the J call TRBJ2-1; D unresolved. V lost 2 bases, J lost 1 base, and 12 bases lay in between. This CDR3 is built from 16 residues. The germline CDR1 and CDR2 sequences are MNHEY and SVGAGI. CDR3 DNA: TGTGCCAGCAGTTACACCGTCGTCGGATCCTACAATGAGCAGTTCTTC. Translated: CASSYTVVGSYNEQFF.